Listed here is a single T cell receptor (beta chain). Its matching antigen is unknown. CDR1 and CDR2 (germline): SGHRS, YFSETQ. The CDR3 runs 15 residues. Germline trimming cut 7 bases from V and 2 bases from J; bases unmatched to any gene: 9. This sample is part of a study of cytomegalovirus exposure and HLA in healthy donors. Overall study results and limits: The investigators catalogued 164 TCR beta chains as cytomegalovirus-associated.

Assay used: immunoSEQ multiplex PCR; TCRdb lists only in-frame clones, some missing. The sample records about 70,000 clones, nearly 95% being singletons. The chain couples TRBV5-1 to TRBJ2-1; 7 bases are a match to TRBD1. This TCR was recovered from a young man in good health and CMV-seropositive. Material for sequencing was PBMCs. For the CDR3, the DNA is TGCGCCAGCTCAATTAGGCAGGGGGCCTACAATGAGCAGTTCTTC. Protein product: CASSIRQGAYNEQFF.